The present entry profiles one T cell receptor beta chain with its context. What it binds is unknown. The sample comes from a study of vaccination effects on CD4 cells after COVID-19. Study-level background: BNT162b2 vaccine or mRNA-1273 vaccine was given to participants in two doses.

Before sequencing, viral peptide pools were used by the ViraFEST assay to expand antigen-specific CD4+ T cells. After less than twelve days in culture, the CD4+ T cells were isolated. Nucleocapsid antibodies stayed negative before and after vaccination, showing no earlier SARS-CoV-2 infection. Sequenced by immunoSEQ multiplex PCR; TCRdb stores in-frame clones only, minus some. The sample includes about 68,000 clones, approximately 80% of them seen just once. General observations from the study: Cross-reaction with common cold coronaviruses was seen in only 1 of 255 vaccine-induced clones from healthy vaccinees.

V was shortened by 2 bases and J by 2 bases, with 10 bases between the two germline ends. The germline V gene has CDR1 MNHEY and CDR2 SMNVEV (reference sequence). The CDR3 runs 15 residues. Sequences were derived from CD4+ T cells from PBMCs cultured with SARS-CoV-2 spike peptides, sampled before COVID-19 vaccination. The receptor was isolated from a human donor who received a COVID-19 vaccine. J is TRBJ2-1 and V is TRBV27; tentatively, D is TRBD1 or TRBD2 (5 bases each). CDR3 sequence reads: CASSLGGGPYNEQFF. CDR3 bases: TGTGCCAGCAGTTTAGGTGGGGGACCCTACAATGAGCAGTTCTTC.